One sample yielded the 23 T cell receptor beta chains listed below, sequenced in a study of blood T cell repertoires in COVID-19. TCRdb's table, derived via immunoSEQ multiplex PCR, lists solely in-frame clones and lacks some. The table has fewer than 250,000 clones, about 91% seen once. The material sequenced was peripheral blood. The source of these receptors is a man aged 25 to 45 with acute or convalescent COVID-19.

The V and J genes are TRBV18 and TRBJ2-6; the match to TRBD2 covers 7 bases. J lost 2 bases, V lost 3 bases, and 4 bases had no gene match. CDR1 KGHSH and CDR2 LQKENI come from the germline V gene. The CDR3 runs 16 residues. CDR3 DNA: TGTGCCAGCTCACCCACGGCGGGGGCTGGGGCCAACGTCCTGACTTTC. Translated, it gives CASSPTAGAGANVLTF.

The J gene is TRBJ1-2, the V gene TRBV3-1 (or the pseudogene TRBV3-2); no firm D call. From germline, CDR1 is LGHDT and CDR2 YNNKEL (reference sequence). V was pared by 2 bases and J by 3 bases, with 4 bases between. CDR3 length: 12 amino acids. CDR3 in DNA: TGTGCCAGCAGCCAACGGGACTATGGCTACACCTTC. This gives the protein CASSQRDYGYTF.

The gene calls are TRBV19 and TRBJ2-3; 8 bases line up with TRBD2. This CDR3 is 16 amino acids long. The germline V gene has CDR1 LNHDA and CDR2 SQIVND (reference sequence). With V trimmed by 4 bases and J by 0 bases, 6 bases remained unmatched. The CDR3 spells CASSRVLAASTDTQYF. CDR3 nucleotides: TGTGCCAGTAGTAGGGTACTAGCGGCTAGCACAGATACGCAGTATTTT.

The rearrangement joins TRBV30 to TRBJ2-1, with 10 bases fitting TRBD2. The CDR3 extends over 17 amino acids. V lost 1 base to trimming and J lost 4 bases; unmatched junction nucleotides: 10. Germline V lookup: CDR1 GTSNPN, CDR2 SVGIG (reference sequence). The CDR3 here is CAWSGWTSGEDYNEQFF. DNA for the CDR3: TGTGCCTGGAGTGGATGGACTAGCGGAGAAGATTACAATGAGCAGTTCTTC.

The CDR3 region is CASKRGHFTNQPQHF. DNA of the CDR3: TGTGCCAGCAAGAGGGGACATTTCACTAATCAGCCCCAGCATTTT. V usage is TRBV6-5 and J usage is TRBJ1-5; a possible D gene is TRBD1 (6 bases). The V gene lost 7 bases and the J gene lost 4 bases, with 17 bases spanning the gap. The CDR3 length is 15 residues. Germline loops: CDR1 MNHEY, CDR2 SVGAGI.

This clone was seen once. In DNA form, the CDR3 reads TGCAGCGTATCCTCTTCAGGGGACTATGGCTACACCTTC. Its translation: CSVSSSGDYGYTF. The chain joins TRBV29-1 to TRBJ1-2; weak D call: TRBD1 (6 bases). This CDR3 comprises 13 residues. The germline CDR1 and CDR2 sequences are SQVTM and ANQGSEA. Trimming left V 6 bases short and J 3 bases short, with 14 bases between.

V is TRBV21-1 and J is TRBJ2-4; the table's D call, TRBD2, has no DNA check behind it. TRBV21-1 corresponds to a pseudogene. The CDR3 loop spans 19 amino acids. The CDR3 is CAPLAVDCRWGLAKNIQYF. CDR3 nucleotide sequence: TGTGCCCCACTAGCCGTTGACTGCCGATGGGGTCTAGCCAAAAACATTCAGTACTTC.

This clone was counted a single time. The chain is built from TRBV2 and TRBJ2-1, with unresolved D. Deletions cut 3 bases from V and 4 bases from J, with 10 bases between. The CDR3 has 14 amino acids. CDR1 and CDR2 from the germline V gene are SNHLY and FYNNEI. The CDR3 bases are TGTGCCAGCAGTGATAACAGTAGGTACAATGAGCAGTTCTTC. It is translated as CASSDNSRYNEQFF.

The chain has TRBV7-9 and TRBJ2-5; 7 bases map to TRBD1. Germline CDR1 and CDR2: SEHNR and FQNEAQ (reference sequence). J was trimmed by 4 bases and V by 1 base; bases with no gene match: 6. The CDR3 runs 15 residues. The CDR3 nucleotides read TGTGCCAGCAGCTTAGTAGGGGGCGTCCGAGAGACCCAGTACTTC. It encodes CASSLVGGVRETQYF.

The rearrangement uses TRBV7-9 and TRBJ2-1; 7 nucleotides agree with TRBD1. From germline, CDR1 is SEHNR and CDR2 FQNEAQ (reference sequence). CDR3 size: 14 residues. J gave up 13 bases and V 0 bases, and 9 bases lay outside the gene matches. CDR3 coding DNA: TGTGCCAGCAGCTTAGCACAGGGGTCCCCCTCTCAGTTCTTC. Translation: CASSLAQGSPSQFF.

V and J are TRBV11-2 and TRBJ2-2, with TRBD2 identical over 7 bases. V shed 5 bases, J shed 1 base, and the junction held 4 bases outside the gene matches. CDR3 length: 15 amino acids. CDR1 and CDR2 (germline): SGHAT, FQNNGV. CDR3 protein: CASSPGTMNTGELFF. CDR3 coding DNA: TGTGCCAGCAGCCCCGGGACTATGAACACCGGGGAGCTGTTTTTT. Full variable domain (missing parts from reference TRBV11-2 and TRBJ2-2): EAGVAQSPRYKIIEKRQSVAFWCNPISGHATLYWYQQILGQGPKLLIQFQNNGVVDDSQLPKDRFSAERLKGVDSTLKIQPAKLEDSAVYLCASSPGTMNTGELFFGEGSRLTVL.

The chain combines TRBV7-2 with TRBJ2-3; no definite D call. Trimming removed 8 bases from V and 3 bases from J, with 9 bases in between. CDR1 and CDR2 from the germline V gene are SGHTA and FQGNSA. The CDR3 has 12 residues. The CDR3 DNA reads TGTGCCAGCGGCCGTGGTACAGATACGCAGTATTTT. Amino acid sequence: CASGRGTDTQYF.

The rearrangement uses TRBV5-1 and TRBJ2-1; TRBD2 aligns across 9 bases. The germline V gene encodes CDR1 SGHRS and CDR2 YFSETQ. This CDR3 is 16 amino acids long. V shed 7 bases and J 7 bases; nucleotides not matched to a gene: 15. In DNA form, the CDR3 reads TGCGCCAGCGGGATTGGGCGGGAGGGCCCCCATAATGAGCAGTTCTTC. As protein: CASGIGREGPHNEQFF.

The rearrangement joins TRBV3-1 (or the pseudogene TRBV3-2) to TRBJ2-5; 7 nucleotides line up with TRBD2. The germline gives CDR1 LGHDT, CDR2 YNNKEL (reference sequence). The length of the CDR3 is 15 residues. Trimming took 2 bases from V and 1 from J; bases not matched to a gene: 4. DNA of the CDR3: TGTGCCAGCAGCCAAAGTACTAGCGCCCAAGAGACCCAGTACTTC. It codes for CASSQSTSAQETQYF.

V gene TRBV7-9 combines with J gene TRBJ1-3; TRBD1 agrees at 8 bases. Losses at the gene ends were 0 bases for V and 3 bases for J; bases not matched to a gene: 1. Germline-derived CDR1 and CDR2 are SEHNR and FQNEAQ (reference sequence). The CDR3 has 15 residues. For the CDR3, the DNA is TGTGCCAGCAGCTTAGCGACAGGGGATGGAAACACCATATATTTT. Protein sequence: CASSLATGDGNTIYF.

This clone appeared once. J is TRBJ1-1 and V is TRBV28; D might be TRBD1 (5 bases). Germline assignment: CDR1 MDHEN and CDR2 SYDVKM. The CDR3 contains 13 residues. Deletions cut 3 bases from V and 4 bases from J, with 9 bases between. The CDR3 sequence is CASSLGGFTEAFF. The CDR3 nucleotides are TGTGCCAGCAGTTTGGGGGGGTTCACTGAAGCTTTCTTT. The complete variable domain, with remaining parts taken from reference TRBV28 and TRBJ1-1, reads DVKVTQSSRYLVKRTGEKVFLECVQDMDHENMFWYRQDPGLGLRLIYFSYDVKMKEKGDIPEGYSVSREKKERFSLILESASTNQTSMYLCASSLGGFTEAFFGQGTRLTVV.

V usage is TRBV3-1 (or the pseudogene TRBV3-2) and J usage is TRBJ2-3; 13 bases fit TRBD2. The length of the CDR3 is 16 residues. The J segment lost 1 base and the V segment lost 4 bases, leaving 2 bases of the junction unmatched. The germline V gene encodes CDR1 LGHDT and CDR2 YNNKEL (reference sequence). The CDR3 DNA reads TGTGCCAGCAGCCGCGGACTAGCGGGGGGCACAGATACGCAGTATTTT. It yields the protein CASSRGLAGGTDTQYF.

The V call is TRBV5-1, the J call TRBJ1-2; D ambiguous. This CDR3 is 13 amino acids long. With 2 bases removed from V and 4 bases from J, the gap between germline ends came to 9 bases. CDR1 and CDR2 from the germline V gene are SGHRS and YFSETQ. CDR3 amino acids: CASSLTRSYGYTF. The CDR3 nucleotides read TGCGCCAGCAGCTTAACTAGGAGCTATGGCTACACCTTC.

J is TRBJ1-5 and V is TRBV5-5; possibly TRBD1 for D (5 bases). Germline values: CDR1 SGHKS, CDR2 YYEKEE (reference sequence). V lost 0 bases and J 2 bases, leaving 12 bases between the germline ends. This CDR3 is 16 amino acids long. The CDR3 is CASSLDRSLGNQPQHF. The CDR3 DNA reads as TGTGCCAGCAGCTTGGACAGGTCGTTGGGCAATCAGCCCCAGCATTTT.

This chain uses TRBV27 with TRBJ1-2, with TRBD1 matching 9 bases. Unmatched junction bases numbered 12, after V lost 6 bases and J lost 7 bases. Germline CDR1 MNHEY, CDR2 SMNVEV (reference sequence). The length of the CDR3 is 15 residues. The CDR3: CASSPSGTGRGGYTF. CDR3 bases: TGTGCCAGCAGCCCCTCCGGGACAGGGAGGGGTGGCTACACCTTC.

The CDR3 region is CASSNDWETQYF. CDR3 bases: TGCGCCAGCAGCAATGACTGGGAGACCCAGTACTTC. This chain links TRBV4-1 with TRBJ2-5; D ambiguous. From germline, CDR1 is MGHRA and CDR2 YSYEKL. The CDR3 is made up of 12 amino acids. V lost 5 bases, J lost 5 bases, and 9 bases lay in between.

The J gene is TRBJ1-1, the V gene TRBV12-2; TRBD1 is the table's D call and was not checked against the DNA. TRBV12-2 is shown as a pseudogene. CDR3 size: 16 residues. CDR3: CASRLFDETDNTEAFF. The CDR3 DNA reads TGTGCAAGTCGCTTGTTCGATGAGACAGATAACACTGAAGCTTTCTTT.

The CDR3 protein is CASSQDLWGGSNQPQHF. For the CDR3, the DNA is TGCGCCAGCAGCCAAGATCTCTGGGGAGGTAGCAATCAGCCCCAGCATTTT. The V call is TRBV4-1, the J call TRBJ1-5, with unresolved D. The ends were cut back, 0 bases at V and 0 bases at J, with 12 bases in the middle. Germline CDR1 MGHRA, CDR2 YSYEKL. This CDR3 region has 17 residues.